This T cell receptor beta chain was retrieved from a study of persistence of HIV-infected CD4 T cells. Points from the study as a whole: Degenerate expanded CDR3beta sequences were enriched among CMV- and Gag-responding cells. TCRbeta richness was lower in CMV- and Gag-responding cells than in anti-CD3/anti-CD28-responding cells.

Overlapping HIV-1 Gag 15-mer peptides at 0.95 to 1 ug per peptide per mL were used. Sorting selected CD4+ T cells upregulating both CD40 ligand and CD69. A roughly 20-hour stimulation of CD8-depleted PBMCs used anti-CD28/CD49d costimulation, CD40-blocking antibody and enfuvirtide. V was pared by 5 bases and J by 8 bases, with 21 bases between. The germline CDR1 and CDR2 sequences are SGHVS and FQNEAQ. CDR3 length equals 15 residues. This was the immunoSEQ version 4 assay in survey mode. The table came from immunoSEQ multiplex PCR; TCRdb's copy has only in-frame clones and leaves some out. The data hold fewer than 40,000 clones, with roughly 71% observed a single time. This clone was seen more than once but under ten times. Its antigen is unidentified.

The rearrangement uses TRBV7-8 and TRBJ1-1; D perhaps matches TRBD1 (6 bases). Sequencing used CD4+ T cells sorted from PBMCs after roughly 18-hour stimulation, obtained from a patient who received antiretroviral therapy. This TCR came from an adult man with HIV who was CMV-seropositive. CDR3 loop: CASSPSQGGTAEAFF. In nucleotides, the CDR3 is TGTGCCAGCAGCCCCAGCCAAGGGGGGACGGCAGAAGCTTTCTTT.